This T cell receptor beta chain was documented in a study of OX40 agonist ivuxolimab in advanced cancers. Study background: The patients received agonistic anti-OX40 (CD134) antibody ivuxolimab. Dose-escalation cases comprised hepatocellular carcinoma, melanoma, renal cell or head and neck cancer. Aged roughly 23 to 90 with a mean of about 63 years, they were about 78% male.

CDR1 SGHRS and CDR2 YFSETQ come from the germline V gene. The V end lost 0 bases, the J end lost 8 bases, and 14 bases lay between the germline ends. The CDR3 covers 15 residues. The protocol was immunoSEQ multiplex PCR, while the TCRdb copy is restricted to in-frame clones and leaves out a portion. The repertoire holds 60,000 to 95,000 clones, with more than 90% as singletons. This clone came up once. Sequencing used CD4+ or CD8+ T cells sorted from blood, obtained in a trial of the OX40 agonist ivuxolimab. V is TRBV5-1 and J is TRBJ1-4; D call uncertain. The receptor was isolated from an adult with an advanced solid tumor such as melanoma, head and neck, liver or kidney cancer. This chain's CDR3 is CASSLGSPGIEKLFF. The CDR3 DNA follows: TGCGCCAGCAGCTTGGGATCACCGGGTATCGAAAAACTGTTTTTT. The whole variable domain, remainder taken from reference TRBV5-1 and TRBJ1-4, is KAGVTQTPRYLIKTRGQQVTLSCSPISGHRSVSWYQQTPGQGLQFLFEYFSETQRNKGNFPGRFSGRQFSNSRSEMNVSTLELGDSALYLCASSLGSPGIEKLFFGSGTQLSVL.